The 21 T cell receptor beta chains reported below all come from one sample, sequenced in a study of shared clonotypes between healthy human individuals. TCRdb's copy holds only in-frame clones and misses some; the assay was immunoSEQ multiplex PCR. Of 400,000 to 600,000 clones in the sample, 95% to 97% were seen once. Sequencing was performed on naive CD4+ T cells sorted from blood. Subset defined: CD45RA+ positively selected. These receptor sequences come from a woman in her twenties or thirties in good health.

The CDR3: CASSLAAGLGVTGELFF. For the CDR3, the DNA is TGCGCCAGCAGCTTGGCCGCGGGACTAGGGGTTACCGGGGAGCTGTTTTTT. The chain joins TRBV5-1 to TRBJ2-2, with 8 bases matching TRBD2. Germline assignment: CDR1 SGHRS and CDR2 YFSETQ. The CDR3 runs to 17 residues. Trimming cost V 0 bases and J 5 bases; bases outside gene matches: 9.

This clone has a single count. J is TRBJ2-1 and V is TRBV19; 13 bases agree with TRBD2. This CDR3 is built from 17 residues. The germline V gene has CDR1 LNHDA and CDR2 SQIVND (reference sequence). With 4 bases clipped from V and 8 bases from J, the junction kept 11 bases outside the gene matches. The DNA of the CDR3 is TGTGCCAGTAGTAATAGGGGACTAGCGGGATTCGGCGATGAGCAGTTCTTC. Amino acids: CASSNRGLAGFGDEQFF.

The chain uses TRBV7-2 and TRBJ2-7; 10 positions match TRBD2. The CDR3 extends over 14 amino acids. With V trimmed by 5 bases and J by 3 bases, 4 bases remained unmatched. CDR1 is SGHTA and CDR2 is FQGNSA in the germline V gene. CDR3 bases: TGTGCCAGCAGCCCCGGGACTAGCGTCTACGAGCAGTACTTC. This codes for CASSPGTSVYEQYF.

A single count supports this clone. J is TRBJ2-7 and V is TRBV10-3; 8 bases match TRBD2. The CDR3 loop spans 15 amino acids. J gave up 3 bases and V 3 bases, and 7 bases lay outside the gene matches. The V gene's germline CDR1 is ENHRY and CDR2 SYGVKD. The CDR3 DNA reads TGTGCCATCAGTGAAGGCGGGAGGTCAGTCTACGAGCAGTACTTC. It encodes CAISEGGRSVYEQYF.

The rearrangement uses TRBV11-2 and TRBJ2-7; 8 bases line up with TRBD2. There are 14 residues in the CDR3. Germline lookup yields CDR1 SGHAT and CDR2 FQNNGV. V gave up 6 bases and J gave up 6 bases; unmatched junction bases: 10. The CDR3 spells CASRILAGVSEQYF. The CDR3, as DNA: TGTGCCAGCAGGATTCTAGCGGGTGTCTCCGAGCAGTACTTC.

CDR3 protein: CASSQQQNNEQFF. CDR3 bases: TGCGCCAGCAGCCAACAACAGAACAATGAGCAGTTCTTC. The chain joins TRBV10-1 to TRBJ2-1; D is ambiguous. The CDR3 is made up of 13 amino acids. V was pared by 6 bases and J by 5 bases, with 11 bases between. The germline V gene encodes CDR1 WNHNN and CDR2 SYGVQD (reference sequence).

The rearrangement joins TRBV9 to TRBJ2-5; 7 bases match TRBD1. V gave up 0 bases and J gave up 2 bases; unmatched junction bases: 10. Germline CDR1 is SGDLS and CDR2 is YYNGEE. The CDR3 has 17 amino acids. CDR3 in amino acids: CASSVGAGTDIQETQYF. CDR3 nucleotides: TGTGCCAGCAGCGTAGGTGCCGGGACAGATATACAAGAGACCCAGTACTTC.

This chain connects TRBV4-2 to TRBJ2-7; 8 bases fit TRBD1. CDR1 and CDR2 from the germline V gene are LGHNA and YNFKEQ. V gave up 1 base and J gave up 0 bases; unmatched junction bases: 11. The CDR3 is 18 amino acids. CDR3: CASSQASRDRPISYEQYF. CDR3 DNA: TGTGCCAGCAGCCAAGCTTCCCGGGACAGGCCGATCTCCTACGAGCAGTACTTC.

Written as DNA, the CDR3 is TGTGCCAGCAGGGTGTGGATCACAGATACGCAGTATTTT. Translation gives CASRVWITDTQYF. The chain links TRBV6-1 to TRBJ2-3; D not resolved. The CDR3 covers 13 residues. Deletions cut 6 bases from V and 2 bases from J, with 9 bases between. Per germline, CDR1 MNHNS and CDR2 SASEGT.

The chain is built from TRBV5-1 and TRBJ2-3; 14 bases agree with TRBD2. From germline, CDR1 is SGHRS and CDR2 YFSETQ. V shed 4 bases, J shed 1 base, and the junction held 5 bases outside the gene matches. The CDR3 totals 17 residues. CDR3 nucleotides: TGCGCCAGCAGCCCGGGACTAGCGGGAGCCGGCACAGATACGCAGTATTTT. Amino acid sequence: CASSPGLAGAGTDTQYF. The variable domain in full, completed from reference TRBV5-1 and TRBJ2-3, reads KAGVTQTPRYLIKTRGQQVTLSCSPISGHRSVSWYQQTPGQGLQFLFEYFSETQRNKGNFPGRFSGRQFSNSRSEMNVSTLELGDSALYLCASSPGLAGAGTDTQYFGPGTRLTVL.

The chain has TRBV5-1 and TRBJ2-5, with D perhaps TRBD1 (6 bases). This CDR3 comprises 17 residues. V lost 4 bases to trimming and J lost 0 bases, with 19 bases between them. The germline V gene has CDR1 SGHRS and CDR2 YFSETQ. This CDR3 reads CASSIGQSRPYQETQYF. The CDR3 DNA reads as TGCGCCAGCAGCATTGGACAGAGCCGACCTTACCAAGAGACCCAGTACTTC.

The chain carries TRBV19 and TRBJ2-1; a possible D gene is TRBD2 (5 bases). CDR3 length equals 18 residues. V was pared by 3 bases and J by 0 bases, with 18 bases between. The germline CDR1 and CDR2 sequences are LNHDA and SQIVND (reference sequence). Here the CDR3 reads CASSMGLAYGSSYNEQFF. CDR3 nucleotide sequence: TGTGCCAGTAGTATGGGCCTAGCTTATGGCTCCTCCTACAATGAGCAGTTCTTC.

Worth noting for this clone: Other DNA variants within this sample encode the same CDR3. V gene TRBV30 combines with J gene TRBJ1-3; TRBD1 is a possible D gene (5 bases). CDR3 size: 13 residues. Germline CDR1 is GTSNPN and CDR2 is SVGIG (reference sequence). The V gene lost 3 bases and the J gene lost 1 base, with 7 bases spanning the gap. CDR3 sequence: CAWSGGSGNTIYF. In DNA form, the CDR3 reads TGTGCCTGGAGCGGGGGTTCTGGAAACACCATATATTTT.

This chain joins TRBV18 and TRBJ1-3; no firm D call. The CDR3 runs to 15 residues. CDR1 is KGHSH and CDR2 is LQKENI in the germline V gene. V was clipped by 0 bases and J by 4 bases, with 10 bases between them. CDR3 coding DNA: TGTGCCAGCTCACCACCGGGAACAGCCGGAAACACCATATATTTT. Its protein is CASSPPGTAGNTIYF.

The chain employs TRBV6-5 and TRBJ2-1, with TRBD2 matching over 14 bases. CDR1 is MNHEY and CDR2 is SVGAGI in the germline V gene. This CDR3 comprises 14 residues. V trimming: 11 bases; J trimming: 9 bases; junction bases outside the gene matches: 9. The CDR3 nucleotides read TGTGCCTCTCGGCGACTAGCGGGAGGGCTTGAGCAGTTCTTC. It yields the protein CASRRLAGGLEQFF.

The rearrangement links TRBV4-1 to TRBJ2-5; 10 nucleotides align to TRBD1. The CDR3 loop spans 16 amino acids. The V segment lost 3 bases and the J segment 5 bases; nucleotides outside the gene matches: 9. Germline V lookup: CDR1 MGHRA, CDR2 YSYEKL. CDR3 region: CASSQLGQGVRETQYF. As DNA, the CDR3 is TGCGCCAGCAGCCAGCTAGGACAGGGGGTTCGCGAGACCCAGTACTTC.

V gene TRBV10-3 combines with J gene TRBJ1-4; possible D gene TRBD1, 5 bases. Germline-derived CDR1 and CDR2 are ENHRY and SYGVKD. The V and J ends lost 0 bases and 7 bases respectively, with 9 bases between them. The CDR3 totals 14 residues. CDR3 coding DNA: TGTGCCATCAGTGAGTCGATAGGGACTGAAAAACTGTTTTTT. Protein sequence: CAISESIGTEKLFF.

This chain connects TRBV7-9 to TRBJ2-3, with D unresolved. Germline loops: CDR1 SEHNR, CDR2 FQNEAQ (reference sequence). The V and J ends lost 5 bases and 3 bases respectively, with 18 bases between them. This CDR3 is 16 amino acids long. The CDR3 loop reads CASSLPGPLRTDTQYF. Here the CDR3 DNA reads TGTGCCAGCAGCCTTCCTGGCCCGCTTCGTACAGATACGCAGTATTTT.

The chain links TRBV5-1 to TRBJ1-1; no clear D. The CDR3 length is 15 residues. Germline values: CDR1 SGHRS, CDR2 YFSETQ. Trimming left V 7 bases short and J 1 base short, with 17 bases between. CDR3 nucleotides: TGCGCCAGCGGACCGGGTGGGGTCCCGAACACTGAAGCTTTCTTT. Its protein product is CASGPGGVPNTEAFF.

CDR3 protein: CASSERTSGRGYEQYF. The DNA for the CDR3 is TGCGCCAGCAGTGAGAGGACTAGCGGGAGAGGCTACGAGCAGTACTTC. The chain employs TRBV10-2 and TRBJ2-7, with 13 bases identical to TRBD2. The germline V gene has CDR1 WSHSY and CDR2 SAAADI. The CDR3 covers 16 residues. V trimming: 2 bases; J trimming: 3 bases; junction bases outside the gene matches: 4.

The chain links TRBV4-1 to TRBJ2-5; no reliable D call. With 1 base removed from V and 1 base from J, the gap between germline ends came to 7 bases. Looked up from germline, CDR1 is MGHRA and CDR2 is YSYEKL. This CDR3 spans 14 amino acids. For the CDR3, the DNA is TGCGCCAGCAGCCAAGTACAGATCCAAGAGACCCAGTACTTC. Protein sequence: CASSQVQIQETQYF.